This TCR beta chain was sequenced in a study of CD8+CD57+ T cells in acquired aplastic anemia. On the study more broadly: Sorted CD4+ and CD8+ cells yielded about 3.1 ug of DNA on average. Study-wide results and caveats: In common between the patients and the controls were around 29 CD8+ CDR3 sequences.

Looked up from germline, CDR1 is SGHRS and CDR2 is YFSETQ. V gave up 3 bases and J gave up 3 bases, with 12 bases separating them. The CDR3 runs 14 residues. The use of genomic DNA as template underpinned the TCR beta VDJ and CDR3 profiling. TCRdb re-called the reads with MiXCR, one entry per CDR3 protein. This table has under 350,000 distinct CDR3 sequences, 50% to 65% appearing once. As regards this clonotype: Its specificity is unknown.

Patients included in sequencing had previously demonstrated CD8+CD57+ cell expansion by flow cytometry. Every patient was diagnosed with severe acquired aplastic anemia. Sequencing was done on a sample of sorted CD4+, CD8+, or CD8+CD57+ T cells (not recorded which) from PBMCs. This receptor was taken from a human donor with aplastic anemia. This sequence joins TRBV5-1 and TRBJ1-2; D is unclear. CDR3 residues: CASSSDDWHYGYTF. The CDR3 nucleotides are TGCGCCAGCAGCTCGGATGACTGGCACTATGGCTACACCTTC.